These 26 T cell receptor beta chains came from one sample sequenced in a study of spatial heterogeneity in lung cancer. Study-wide points: Counts of expanded alpha and beta TCRs within tumors tracked the tumor nonsynonymous mutation count.

Specified time point: sample taken at primary tumor resection. TCRdb reanalysed the 5' RACE reads using MiXCR and keeps one entry per CDR3 protein. Among approximately 12,000 distinct CDR3 sequences, roughly 4.6% were seen once, and the ten largest hold about 25%. No antigen has been assigned to these receptors. The sample was lung tumor tissue, taken at surgery. These receptors all stem from a male donor with early-stage non-small cell lung cancer.

This clonotype was seen repeatedly, ten times or more. CDR3 sequence (DNA): TGCAGCGTTTCACAGGGGCATGCGAACACCGGGGAGCTGTTTTTT. Its protein product is CSVSQGHANTGELFF. The chain combines TRBV29-1 with TRBJ2-2, with TRBD1 matching over 7 bases. Per the germline V gene, CDR1 is SQVTM and CDR2 is ANQGSEA. The CDR3 contains 15 residues. The trim removed 5 bases at V and 0 bases at J, leaving 6 bases unmatched.

This clonotype was seen more than once but under ten times. This chain links TRBV2 with TRBJ1-4, with D possibly being TRBD1 (6 bases). The CDR3 spans 14 residues. The V gene's germline CDR1 is SNHLY and CDR2 FYNNEI. Trimming removed 3 bases from V and 8 bases from J, with 13 bases in between. In nucleotides, the CDR3 is TGTGCCAGCAGTGACAGGGGACGGAGAGAAAAACTGTTTTTT. Encoded protein: CASSDRGRREKLFF.

The chain couples TRBV11-3 to TRBJ2-7; no reliable D call. CDR3 length equals 13 residues. The V gene's germline CDR1 is SGHNT and CDR2 YENEEA. The V end was cut by 1 base, the J end by 3 bases, with 7 bases between. This CDR3 reads CASSLGGDYEQYF. The CDR3, as DNA: TGTGCCAGCAGCTTAGGAGGAGACTACGAGCAGTACTTC.

This clonotype was counted ten times or more. The chain recombines TRBV28 with TRBJ1-5; the match to TRBD1 covers 7 bases. V gave up 11 bases and J gave up 3 bases; unmatched junction bases: 7. CDR1 and CDR2 (germline): MDHEN, SYDVKM. CDR3 length: 13 residues. The CDR3 DNA reads as TGTGCCGGATCCAGGGGGATCAATCAGCCCCAGCATTTT. Its translation: CAGSRGINQPQHF.

This clonotype was seen repeatedly, ten times or more. The V call is TRBV24-1, the J call TRBJ2-5, with D possibly TRBD2 on 5 matching bases. CDR1 is KGHDR and CDR2 is SFDVKD in the germline V gene. This CDR3 region has 17 residues. The germline V and J ends were trimmed by 2 bases and 5 bases, with 20 bases remaining between them. The CDR3 loop reads CATSDWRSGPLGETQYF. CDR3 nucleotide sequence: TGTGCCACCAGTGATTGGAGGAGCGGCCCTTTGGGGGAGACCCAGTACTTC.

V gene TRBV9 combines with J gene TRBJ1-6; possible D gene TRBD1, 5 bases. This CDR3 contains 13 residues. Per germline, CDR1 SGDLS and CDR2 YYNGEE. Trimming shortened V by 3 bases and J by 7 bases, and 8 bases separated the two germline ends. CDR3 in DNA: TGTGCCAGCAGCGGAGGGGACAATTCACCCCTCCACTTT. Residues: CASSGGDNSPLHF.

This clonotype was detected ten times or more. The V and J genes are TRBV20-1 and TRBJ1-1; D is unclear. Germline-derived CDR1 and CDR2 are DFQATT and SNEGSKA (reference sequence). The CDR3 is 13 residues long. Deletions cut 1 base from V and 6 bases from J, with 12 bases between. The CDR3 DNA reads as TGCAGTGCTAGAGCGGGAGGGCAGCCTGAAGCTTTCTTT. It is translated as CSARAGGQPEAFF.

By frequency in the sample, this clonotype is medium-sized. The chain is built from TRBV2 and TRBJ1-1; D is unclear. Germline V gene data show CDR1 as SNHLY and CDR2 as FYNNEI. Trimming shortened V by 6 bases and J by 4 bases, and 9 bases separated the two germline ends. The CDR3 is made up of 12 amino acids. The CDR3 DNA reads as TGTGCCAGCAGGTCCCCGGGCACTGAAGCTTTCTTT. Its protein is CASRSPGTEAFF.

A word on this clonotype: Given a much more abundant clone one base away, this may be a read error. The chain recombines TRBV5-6 with TRBJ2-3; 8 nucleotides match TRBD1. CDR3 length: 14 residues. V dropped 2 bases and J dropped 1; count of bases not matched to a gene: 0. CDR1 is SGHDT and CDR2 is YYEEEE in the germline V gene. CDR3 coding DNA: TGTGCCAGCAGCTTACAGGGGGGCACAGATACGCAGTATTTT. Residues: CASSLQGGTDTQYF.

The table lists this clonotype with many counts. The V call is TRBV5-6, the J call TRBJ2-1, with D hard to call. V was clipped by 2 bases and J by 7 bases, with 4 bases between them. Germline V gives CDR1 SGHDT, CDR2 YYEEEE. This CDR3 is 11 amino acids long. CDR3 DNA: TGTGCCAGCAGCTTTGGTAATGAGCAGTTCTTC. Protein product: CASSFGNEQFF. Full variable domain (outside the CDR3, taken from reference TRBV5-6 and TRBJ2-1): DAGVTQSPTHLIKTRGQQVTLRCSPKSGHDTVSWYQQALGQGPQFIFQYYEEEERQRGNFPDRFSGHQFPNYSSELNVNALLLGDSALYLCASSFGNEQFFGPGTRLTVL.

This clonotype was seen at least ten times. The chain joins TRBV7-8 to TRBJ2-7, with 8 bases matching TRBD1. The V segment lost 5 bases and the J segment 2 bases; nucleotides outside the gene matches: 2. This CDR3 region has 13 residues. CDR1 and CDR2 (germline): SGHVS, FQNEAQ. The CDR3 DNA reads as TGTGCCAGCAGCGTGGGACAGGCCTACGAGCAGTACTTC. Its protein is CASSVGQAYEQYF.

Only a few counts were recorded for this clonotype. The chain employs TRBV7-2 and TRBJ2-5; D is possibly TRBD1 (6 bases). The CDR3 contains 15 residues. V was cut by 5 bases and J by 1 base, with 14 bases left in between. The germline CDR1 and CDR2 sequences are SGHTA and FQGNSA. Written as DNA, the CDR3 is TGTGCCAGCAGCCCAAGGATGGGGGCCCAAGAGACCCAGTACTTC. Its protein is CASSPRMGAQETQYF.

This clonotype was seen at least ten times. The rearrangement joins TRBV5-1 to TRBJ1-1; TRBD1 might be the D (6 bases). The germline V gene has CDR1 SGHRS and CDR2 YFSETQ. V lost 0 bases, J lost 4 bases, and 16 bases lay in between. The CDR3 loop spans 16 amino acids. The CDR3 loop reads CASSLAVRVGATEAFF. The CDR3 DNA follows: TGCGCCAGCAGCTTGGCGGTACGGGTGGGGGCCACTGAAGCTTTCTTT.

This clonotype was counted once. The chain joins TRBV30 to TRBJ1-2, with a possible D match to TRBD1 (5 bases). The CDR3 totals 13 residues. The V end was cut by 0 bases, the J end by 2 bases, with 7 bases between. CDR1 and CDR2 from the germline V gene are GTSNPN and SVGIG (reference sequence). Here the CDR3 DNA reads TGTGCCTGGAGTGTAGACAGCAACTATGGCTACACCTTC. Amino acids: CAWSVDSNYGYTF.

There are a few counts of this clonotype. The chain couples TRBV7-9 to TRBJ1-4; a possible D gene is TRBD1 (5 bases). Trimming shortened V by 5 bases and J by 8 bases, and 18 bases separated the two germline ends. The CDR3 extends over 15 amino acids. Germline CDR1 SEHNR, CDR2 FQNEAQ (reference sequence). CDR3 loop: CASSLEGSDREKLFF. The CDR3 region has the DNA TGTGCCAGCAGCCTAGAGGGGTCCGACCGGGAAAAACTGTTTTTT.

The rearrangement joins TRBV4-2 to TRBJ1-2; the D gene is possibly TRBD1 (6 bases). The CDR3 is 13 residues long. CDR1 is LGHNA and CDR2 is YNFKEQ in the germline V gene. The germline V and J ends were trimmed by 6 bases and 6 bases, with 14 bases remaining between them. DNA for the CDR3: TGTGCCAGCAGAGGTGGCAGGGGCGATGGCTACACCTTC. As protein: CASRGGRGDGYTF.

Regarding this clonotype: A read error may explain this, as a much larger clone is one base away. V usage is TRBV11-2 and J usage is TRBJ2-1; 9 positions match TRBD2. The germline V gene encodes CDR1 SGHAT and CDR2 FQNNGV. The CDR3 has 15 residues. The CDR3 spells CACSLNSGGLNEQFF. CDR3 DNA sequence: TGTGCCTGCAGCTTGAATAGCGGGGGCCTAAATGAGCAGTTCTTC.

This clonotype was counted many times. The chain has TRBV5-6 and TRBJ2-7; the match to TRBD1 covers 7 bases. The CDR3 is 13 amino acids. The J segment lost 4 bases and the V segment lost 5 bases, leaving 6 bases of the junction unmatched. Germline CDR1 reads SGHDT; CDR2 reads YYEEEE. This CDR3 reads CASRPGTAYEQYF. CDR3 nucleotide sequence: TGTGCCAGCAGGCCCGGGACAGCGTACGAGCAGTACTTC. The full variable domain, with the rest looked up from reference TRBV5-6 and TRBJ2-7, is DAGVTQSPTHLIKTRGQQVTLRCSPKSGHDTVSWYQQALGQGPQFIFQYYEEEERQRGNFPDRFSGHQFPNYSSELNVNALLLGDSALYLCASRPGTAYEQYFGPGTRLTVT.

This chain connects TRBV19 to TRBJ2-7; D remains ambiguous. The CDR3 loop spans 14 amino acids. Germline V gene lookup returns CDR1 LNHDA and CDR2 SQIVND (reference sequence). Trimming removed 10 bases at V and 0 bases at J, with 16 bases between. The CDR3 is CANPDPQSSYEQYF. CDR3 coding DNA: TGTGCCAACCCCGACCCTCAGAGCTCCTACGAGCAGTACTTC. The full variable domain, in which reference TRBV19 and TRBJ2-7 provide the parts outside the CDR3, is DGGITQSPKYLFRKEGQNVTLSCEQNLNHDAMYWYRQDPGQGLRLIYYSQIVNDFQKGDIAEGYSVSREKKESFPLTVTSAQKNPTAFYLCANPDPQSSYEQYFGPGTRLTVT.

In its sample, this clonotype was seen many times. This rearrangement joins TRBV20-1 to TRBJ2-7, with a tentative D call TRBD1 (5 bases). With 0 bases removed from V and 4 bases from J, the gap between germline ends came to 22 bases. CDR1 and CDR2 from the germline V gene are DFQATT and SNEGSKA (reference sequence). The CDR3 has 17 amino acids. The CDR3 region is CSARDIRKGKNPYEQYF. DNA for the CDR3: TGCAGTGCTAGAGATATTCGGAAGGGGAAAAACCCTTACGAGCAGTACTTC.

This clonotype was recorded many times. V and J are TRBV7-9 and TRBJ2-2; D tentatively reads TRBD1 or TRBD2 (6 bases each). The length of the CDR3 is 14 residues. Germline-derived CDR1 and CDR2 are SEHNR and FQNEAQ (reference sequence). V gave up 3 bases and J gave up 7 bases, with 12 bases separating them. The CDR3 sequence is CASSFSGAGGELFF. The CDR3 coding sequence is TGTGCCAGCAGCTTTTCGGGGGCCGGCGGGGAGCTGTTTTTT.

This clonotype appeared many times. CDR3 region: CASSESLRGIQNTGELFF. Written as DNA, the CDR3 is TGTGCCAGCAGTGAAAGCCTCAGGGGGATCCAGAACACCGGGGAGCTGTTTTTT. This sequence joins TRBV28 and TRBJ2-2; TRBD1 matches at 7 bases. The length of the CDR3 is 18 residues. The junction had 13 bases not matched to a gene; V was cut back by 5 bases and J by 1 base. Germline V CDR1 and CDR2: MDHEN, SYDVKM.

This rearrangement joins TRBV20-1 to TRBJ2-7, with D tentatively TRBD1 or TRBD2 (5 bases each). Trimming took 3 bases from V and 0 from J, leaving 9 bases between them. The germline V gene encodes CDR1 DFQATT and CDR2 SNEGSKA (reference sequence). This CDR3 contains 13 residues. The chain's CDR3 is CSARGTSSYEQYF. DNA for the CDR3: TGCAGTGCTAGGGGGACGAGCTCCTACGAGCAGTACTTC.

This clonotype appeared many times. CDR3 in DNA: TGCAGTGCTAGAGTAGCGGTTCGCTATGGCTACACCTTC. The encoded protein is CSARVAVRYGYTF. The chain has TRBV20-1 and TRBJ1-2; D remains ambiguous. This CDR3 has 13 amino acids. Germline-derived CDR1 and CDR2 are DFQATT and SNEGSKA (reference sequence). V was cut by 1 base and J by 4 bases, with 10 bases left in between.

The genes are TRBV12-3 or TRBV12-4 and TRBJ2-4; D is unclear. The CDR3 loop spans 15 amino acids. V shed 2 bases and J shed 0 bases, with 8 bases lying between them. The CDR3 DNA reads TGTGCCAGCAGTTTAATGCGGTTAGCCAAAAACATTCAGTACTTC. This encodes CASSLMRLAKNIQYF.

This clonotype was detected ten times or more. This chain uses TRBV24-1 with TRBJ2-5; 7 nucleotides line up with TRBD1. The trim removed 3 bases at V and 4 bases at J, leaving 10 bases unmatched. This CDR3 is built from 16 residues. Germline-derived CDR1 and CDR2 are KGHDR and SFDVKD. CDR3 in DNA: TGTGCCACCAGTGATCCCAGGACAGGAGTGCGAGAGACCCAGTACTTC. This codes for CATSDPRTGVRETQYF.